The 24 T cell receptor beta chains below come from one sample, sequenced in a study of T cell repertoires in cytomegalovirus infection. The antigens of these receptors remain unknown. TCRdb itself ran the reads through MiXCR, one entry per CDR3 protein. Among 650,000 to 850,000 distinct CDR3 sequences listed, almost 30% were seen once. Sequences were derived from cultured CD8+ T cells from PBMCs, sampled from culture after CMV antigen stimulation. All receptors derive from a human donor in good health (CMV status not recorded). Some clones in this sample may be carry-over from other donors' samples.

This clonotype was counted many times. V usage is TRBV20-1 and J usage is TRBJ1-1; D not resolved. Germline loops: CDR1 DFQATT, CDR2 SNEGSKA (reference sequence). The length of the CDR3 is 14 residues. V was pared by 6 bases and J by 5 bases, with 19 bases between. For the CDR3, the DNA is TGCAGTGCGCGCGATTTAGGTGGGTGGACTGAAGCTTTCTTT. Translating gives CSARDLGGWTEAFF.

The chain recombines TRBV7-6 with TRBJ2-7, with D perhaps being TRBD1 or TRBD2 (5 bases each). This CDR3 region has 13 residues. The ends were cut back, 7 bases at V and 0 bases at J, with 10 bases in the middle. Germline V CDR1 and CDR2: SGHVS, FNYEAQ. The CDR3 is CASTGTDSYEQYV. For the CDR3, the DNA is TGTGCCAGCACCGGGACCGACTCCTACGAGCAGTACGTC.

V usage is TRBV7-2 and J usage is TRBJ2-7, with TRBD2 matching over 8 bases. Germline values: CDR1 SGHTA, CDR2 FQGNSA. The CDR3 is 18 residues long. Germline trimming cut 5 bases from V and 7 bases from J; bases unmatched to any gene: 22. CDR3 sequence (DNA): TGTGCCAGCAGCGTATTAGGGGGGGGCGGGGGGACGTTGGTTGAGCAGTACGTC. It codes for CASSVLGGGGGTLVEQYV.

This clonotype was seen repeatedly, ten times or more. The chain has TRBV12-3 or TRBV12-4 and TRBJ1-5; D is undetermined. Trimming stripped 6 bases from V and 4 bases from J, with 13 bases between. The CDR3 spans 14 residues. The CDR3 nucleotides read TGTGCCAGCAGGCCGGACGGTTCAAATCAGCCCCAGCATTTT. Amino acid sequence: CASRPDGSNQPQHF.

This clonotype occurred a few times. CDR3 region: CASSANSGGYTF. CDR3 nucleotides: TGTGCCAGCAGCGCCAACAGTGGTGGCTACACCTTC. The V call is TRBV7-9, the J call TRBJ1-2; D is unclear. Germline CDR1 and CDR2: SEHNR and FQNEAQ (reference sequence). There are 12 residues in the CDR3. The ends were cut back, 5 bases at V and 7 bases at J, with 11 bases in the middle.

This clonotype was counted between two and nine times. The rearrangement uses TRBV12-3 or TRBV12-4 and TRBJ1-3; TRBD1 might be the D (6 bases). The V end lost 6 bases, the J end lost 4 bases, and 13 bases lay between the germline ends. The length of the CDR3 is 14 residues. CDR3: CASSQTGYGNTIYF. In DNA, the CDR3 is TGTGCCAGCAGCCAAACAGGGTACGGAAACACCATATATTTT.

This clonotype came up many times. V is TRBV7-8 and J is TRBJ2-2; 8 bases agree with TRBD1. Germline V gene sequence: CDR1 SGHVS, CDR2 FQNEAQ. The length of the CDR3 is 17 residues. Unmatched junction bases numbered 15, after V lost 5 bases and J lost 7 bases. The CDR3 here is CASSLVPQGAGNGELFF. CDR3 sequence (DNA): TGTGCCAGCAGCCTTGTCCCTCAGGGGGCTGGCAACGGGGAGCTGTTTTTT.

This clonotype was observed many times. The chain has TRBV7-9 and TRBJ1-2, with 7 positions matching TRBD1. The trim removed 4 bases at V and 1 base at J, leaving 12 bases unmatched. There are 17 residues in the CDR3. Germline V gene lookup returns CDR1 SEHNR and CDR2 FQNEAQ (reference sequence). The CDR3 bases are TGTGCCAGCAGCTCAACAGGGGTCCCAACTCTTAACTATGGCTACACCTTC. As protein: CASSSTGVPTLNYGYTF. Complete variable domain (other parts from reference TRBV7-9 and TRBJ1-2): DTGVSQNPRHKITKRGQNVTFRCDPISEHNRLYWYRQTLGQGPEFLTYFQNEAQLEKSRLLSDRFSAERPKGSFSTLEIQRTEQGDSAMYLCASSSTGVPTLNYGYTFGSGTRLTVV.

The rearrangement links TRBV7-2 to TRBJ1-4; weak D call: TRBD1 (5 bases). Germline V lookup: CDR1 SGHTA, CDR2 FQGNSA. CDR3 length: 16 amino acids. The V end lost 5 bases, the J end lost 0 bases, and 13 bases lay between the germline ends. The CDR3 bases are TGTGCCAGCAGCATTTTTCAGGGCCCAACTAATGAAAAACTGTTTTTT. Protein product: CASSIFQGPTNEKLFF.

This clonotype occurred many times. This chain connects TRBV7-6 to TRBJ2-1, with D perhaps matching TRBD1 (5 bases). In germline, CDR1 is SGHVS, CDR2 FNYEAQ. CDR3 length: 15 amino acids. V was pared by 6 bases and J by 6 bases, with 18 bases between. The CDR3 DNA is TGTGCCAGCAGTAGGGGCAGATTCCTCATCAATGAGCAGTTCTTC. Amino acid sequence: CASSRGRFLINEQFF.

The J gene is TRBJ2-7, the V gene TRBV10-3; D is uncertain. V was pared by 2 bases and J by 3 bases, with 14 bases between. Germline values: CDR1 ENHRY, CDR2 SYGVKD. The CDR3 has 15 amino acids. The CDR3 spells CAISEVGGRLYEQYF. DNA for the CDR3: TGTGCCATCAGTGAGGTAGGTGGACGGCTCTACGAGCAGTACTTC.

The chain is built from TRBV10-3 and TRBJ2-7, with D tentatively TRBD1 (6 bases). Between the trimmed V and J ends, which lost 4 bases and 5 bases, there was a span of 15 bases. The germline gives CDR1 ENHRY, CDR2 SYGVKD. The CDR3 runs 14 residues. DNA for the CDR3: TGTGCCATCAGTGTAGGGCAGGGGCCCCACGAGCAGTACTTC. Encoded protein: CAISVGQGPHEQYF.

This clonotype appeared a few times. J is TRBJ2-3 and V is TRBV11-3; D gene uncertain. The V gene lost 5 bases and the J gene lost 6 bases, with 12 bases spanning the gap. This CDR3 is built from 13 residues. Germline CDR1 is SGHNT and CDR2 is YENEEA. The CDR3 loop is CASSPTWPDTQYF. The CDR3 DNA reads as TGTGCCAGCAGCCCCACGTGGCCCGATACGCAGTATTTT.

The genes are TRBV7-6 and TRBJ2-2; 13 nucleotides line up with TRBD2. The junction had 7 bases not matched to a gene; V was cut back by 5 bases and J by 7 bases. The germline gives CDR1 SGHVS, CDR2 FNYEAQ. The length of the CDR3 is 16 residues. CDR3 bases: TGTGCCAGCAGCCGCGGACTAGCGGGGGTGAACGGGGAGCTGTTTTTT. Its translation is CASSRGLAGVNGELFF.

J is TRBJ2-1 and V is TRBV12-3 or TRBV12-4; TRBD1 agrees at 8 bases. V shed 3 bases, J shed 9 bases, and the junction held 10 bases outside the gene matches. CDR3 length equals 15 residues. The chain's CDR3 is CASSFLGQVSREQFF. The CDR3 DNA reads TGTGCCAGCAGTTTCTTGGGACAGGTTTCGCGTGAGCAGTTCTTC.

This sequence joins TRBV12-3 or TRBV12-4 and TRBJ2-1; 10 bases map to TRBD2. Trimming cost V 5 bases and J 3 bases; bases outside gene matches: 7. CDR3 length: 16 amino acids. The CDR3 sequence: CASSPPSGGGYNEQFF. Written as DNA, the CDR3 is TGTGCCAGCAGTCCTCCCAGCGGGGGGGGCTACAATGAGCAGTTCTTC.

The chain carries TRBV7-6 and TRBJ2-3; D is perhaps TRBD1 (6 bases). Germline V lookup: CDR1 SGHVS, CDR2 FNYEAQ. With 5 bases removed from V and 4 bases from J, the gap between germline ends came to 22 bases. The CDR3 totals 17 residues. In DNA form, the CDR3 reads TGTGCCAGCAGCGAGCGCACAGGGCGCCACAGTCCAGATACGCAGTATTTT. Its protein is CASSERTGRHSPDTQYF. Drawing the rest from reference TRBV7-6 and TRBJ2-3, the complete variable domain is GAGVSQSPRYKVTKRGQDVALRCDPISGHVSLYWYRQALGQGPEFLTYFNYEAQQDKSGLPNDRFSAERPEGSISTLTIQRTEQRDSAMYRCASSERTGRHSPDTQYFGPGTRLTVL.

The chain is built from TRBV5-4 and TRBJ1-2; the D gene is possibly TRBD1 (6 bases). Germline-derived CDR1 and CDR2 are SGHNT and YYREEE (reference sequence). The ends were cut back, 3 bases at V and 10 bases at J, with 22 bases in the middle. CDR3 length equals 15 residues. This CDR3 reads CASSSNGDMPSDYTF. Here the CDR3 DNA reads TGTGCCAGCAGCTCAAATGGGGACATGCCCTCTGACTACACCTTC.

This clonotype showed up just a few times. The chain links TRBV29-1 to TRBJ2-1; D may be TRBD2 (6 bases). Between the trimmed V and J ends, which lost 0 bases and 5 bases, there was a span of 11 bases. In germline, CDR1 is SQVTM, CDR2 ANQGSEA. The CDR3 spans 14 residues. As DNA, the CDR3 is TGCAGCGTTGAAGATTGGAGGGGCGACAATGAGCAGTTCTTC. It is translated as CSVEDWRGDNEQFF.

There are a few counts of this clonotype. This chain joins TRBV6-6 and TRBJ1-2; D possibly corresponds to TRBD1 (6 bases). The CDR3 is 14 residues long. Germline V lookup: CDR1 MNHNY, CDR2 SVGAGI (reference sequence). The V gene lost 2 bases and the J gene lost 6 bases, with 13 bases spanning the gap. The CDR3 loop reads CASSYPGTNNGYTF. The CDR3 nucleotides read TGTGCCAGCAGTTACCCCGGGACAAACAATGGCTACACCTTC.

The chain joins TRBV19 to TRBJ1-2, with 7 bases lining up with TRBD1. The CDR3 consists of 14 residues. Per germline, CDR1 LNHDA and CDR2 SQIVND (reference sequence). J was trimmed by 4 bases and V by 5 bases; bases with no gene match: 7. The CDR3 DNA follows: TGTGCCAGTAGTGAGGGACAGTTTCTCTATGGCTACACCTTC. Translation: CASSEGQFLYGYTF.

This chain links TRBV10-3 with TRBJ2-7; D may be TRBD2 (6 bases). V dropped 0 bases and J dropped 3 bases, with 12 bases sitting between them. Germline V gene data show CDR1 as ENHRY and CDR2 as SYGVKD. The CDR3 is 15 residues long. This chain's CDR3 is CAISESSVGGYEQYF. CDR3 bases: TGTGCCATCAGTGAGTCAAGTGTGGGAGGCTACGAGCAGTACTTC.

The chain recombines TRBV2 with TRBJ2-3; D gene uncertain. This CDR3 has 16 residues. Trimming removed 0 bases from V and 2 bases from J, with 12 bases in between. In germline, CDR1 is SNHLY, CDR2 FYNNEI. The CDR3 is CASSEAPRALTDTQYF. In nucleotides, the CDR3 is TGTGCCAGCAGTGAAGCTCCAAGGGCACTCACAGATACGCAGTATTTT.

V is TRBV19 and J is TRBJ2-1, with unresolved D. Germline V gene data show CDR1 as LNHDA and CDR2 as SQIVND (reference sequence). This CDR3 is 13 amino acids long. Deletions cut 3 bases from V and 13 bases from J, with 16 bases between. In DNA form, the CDR3 reads TGTGCCAGTAGTATGGAGAACATGCACAGACAGTTCTTC. The encoded protein is CASSMENMHRQFF.